Listed here is a single T cell receptor beta chain. For each CDR3 protein, TCRdb gives one entry from its re-call of the 5' RACE reads, without DNA. The repertoire table contains about 180,000 distinct CDR3 sequences. The sample belongs to a study of T cells expressing NK-cell markers. The CDR3 has 19 residues. Germline-derived CDR1 and CDR2 are DFQATT and SNEGSKA (reference sequence). Material: blood T cells: a sorted CD56 or NKG2C T cell subset, CD4+ or CD8+ T cells, or bulk PBMC T cells (not recorded which). The genes are TRBV20-1 and TRBJ2-5; TCRdb returns TRBD2, unconfirmable since there is no DNA. The sequence was collected from a woman aged 18-70 years in good health. Here the CDR3 reads CSARDPVGFWTSGVGSQYF.